This TCR beta chain was captured in a study of technical replicates of blood from a handful of donors (dated by TCRdb to 2016 to 2017). Library preparation was by the immunoSEQ multiplex PCR assay. The immuneACCESS repertoire file appears here via TCRdb, limited to in-frame rearrangements. These files lack a portion of the clones; in checked studies, under half of the deficit traces to unresolved V genes, and the cause of the others is not known. The sample has 50,000 to 75,000 clones on record, 93% of them singletons. The biggest ten clones account for less than 4.5% of the sample. V is cut back by 0 bases and J by 0 bases, with 3 bases in the junction unmatched. There are 17 amino acids in the CDR3, from cysteine to phenylalanine inclusive. Just the 51-base CDR3 DNA is kept, in frame starting at base 1. According to the germline V gene (reference sequence), CDR1 reads LNHDA and CDR2 reads SQIVND.

Regarding this clone: No cognate antigen has been identified for it. Per-nucleotide qualities are absent, and no much larger clonotype sits a single base away.

The chain is made from TRBV19 and TRBJ2-4, and TRBD1 aligns with 9 junction nucleotides. Source material: PBMCs. The sequence came from a human donor in good health. Some clones in this sample may be carry-over from other donors' samples. This receptor carries the CDR3 CASSIEGTGKAKNIQYF. The DNA sequence reads TGTGCCAGTAGTATAGAAGGGACAGGGAAAGCCAAAAACATTCAGTACTTC.